One and the same sample provided the 7 T cell receptor beta chains below, sequenced in a study of radiotherapy plus CTLA-4 blockade in lung cancer (dated by TCRdb to the late 2010s). The receptor library was made with the immunoSEQ multiplex PCR assay. This immuneACCESS table, as held by TCRdb, lists in-frame sequences with V and J called but not all clones. Of the missing ones, under half trace to an unresolved V gene in checked studies; the others have no known cause. The sample has tens of thousands of clones on record, 60% to 75% of them singletons. Roughly 4.7% of the sample rests with the top ten. Here the sequenced sample was peripheral blood, taken from a patient treated with radiotherapy plus ipilimumab. The receptors derive from a human donor with non-small cell lung cancer whose response to radiotherapy plus ipilimumab could not be evaluated.

CDR3 residues: CASSIRGQETQYF. The CDR3 bases are TGTGCCAGTAGTATTAGGGGTCAAGAGACCCAGTACTTC. This chain uses TRBV19 with TRBJ2-5; TRBD1 is a possible D gene (5 bases). Trimming pared 3 bases from V and 2 bases from J, leaving 7 bases between. Germline loops: CDR1 LNHDA, CDR2 SQIVND (reference sequence). This CDR3 is 13 amino acids long.

The CDR3, as DNA: TGTGCCAGCAGTTACGGGAGAGATGGCTACACCTTC. This encodes CASSYGRDGYTF. The rearrangement joins TRBV6-6 to TRBJ1-2; D is undetermined. Per the germline V gene, CDR1 is MNHNY and CDR2 is SVGAGI (reference sequence). The CDR3 totals 12 residues. V shed 2 bases and J shed 6 bases, with 7 bases lying between them.

The rearrangement uses TRBV5-1 and TRBJ2-5; 7 bases are shared with TRBD2. CDR1 SGHRS and CDR2 YFSETQ come from the germline V gene. V was clipped by 5 bases and J by 5 bases; unmatched bases: 6. This CDR3 comprises 13 residues. The CDR3 reads CASRGGVLETQYF. CDR3 bases: TGCGCCAGCAGGGGGGGGGTACTGGAGACCCAGTACTTC.

This chain connects TRBV28 to TRBJ2-1, with a tentative D call TRBD2 (6 bases). The CDR3 loop spans 15 amino acids. The germline V gene encodes CDR1 MDHEN and CDR2 SYDVKM. V shed 5 bases and J shed 7 bases, with 18 bases lying between them. Written as DNA, the CDR3 is TGTGCCAGCAGTCCTTTAGCGGATTCGGGGAATGAGCAGTTCTTC. This sequence encodes CASSPLADSGNEQFF.

The chain combines TRBV19 with TRBJ1-4; unclear D gene. Germline lookup yields CDR1 LNHDA and CDR2 SQIVND (reference sequence). V shed 3 bases and J shed 0 bases, with 8 bases lying between them. The CDR3 runs to 15 residues. The CDR3 loop is CASSIMRATNEKLFF. The CDR3, as DNA: TGTGCCAGTAGTATTATGAGAGCAACTAATGAAAAACTGTTTTTT.

CDR3 nucleotides: TGTGCCAGCAGAGAACCGGGACAGGGGCCCTCCTACGAGCAGTACTTC. This translates into CASREPGQGPSYEQYF. V is TRBV7-2 and J is TRBJ2-7; 10 bases line up with TRBD1. The V segment lost 6 bases and the J segment 0 bases; nucleotides outside the gene matches: 8. CDR3 length: 16 amino acids. The V gene's germline CDR1 is SGHTA and CDR2 FQGNSA.

The chain recombines TRBV6-4 with TRBJ2-2; 9 nucleotides align to TRBD1. The germline CDR1 and CDR2 sequences are MRHNA and SNTAGT. The CDR3 is 17 amino acids. With V trimmed by 5 bases and J by 3 bases, 10 bases remained unmatched. DNA for the CDR3: TGTGCCAGCAGTCCGGGACAGGGATTCCGACACACCGGGGAGCTGTTTTTT. It codes for CASSPGQGFRHTGELFF.